The 22 T cell receptor beta chains given below trace back to one sample, sequenced in a study of T cell responses to AZD1222 COVID-19 vaccine. Profiling relied on immunoSEQ multiplex PCR, and the TCRdb table lists in-frame clones only, not all of them. The sample lists about 88,000 clones; roughly nine tenths were seen once. The specimen comprised peripheral blood, sampled on day 0 of AZD1222 vaccination. The receptor set was obtained from an adult in good health.

This clone was counted only a few times. Distinct nucleotide sequences in the sample also encode this CDR3. The J gene is TRBJ2-5, the V gene TRBV6-5; 13 bases fit TRBD2. This CDR3 has 15 residues. Trimming took 7 bases from V and 2 from J; bases not matched to a gene: 4. The germline V gene encodes CDR1 MNHEY and CDR2 SVGAGI. The CDR3 DNA follows: TGTGCCAGCACCCGACTAGCGGGGGGTCAAGAGACCCAGTACTTC. Translating it yields CASTRLAGGQETQYF.

The chain joins TRBV2 to TRBJ2-1; TRBD1 aligns across 9 bases. Germline V CDR1 and CDR2: SNHLY, FYNNEI. This CDR3 is 13 amino acids long. The V segment lost 11 bases and the J segment 4 bases; nucleotides outside the gene matches: 6. The CDR3 is CAGHRGQYNEQFF. Written as DNA, the CDR3 is TGTGCCGGTCACAGGGGGCAATACAATGAGCAGTTCTTC.

V is TRBV12-5 and J is TRBJ1-6, with TRBD1 identical over 7 bases. V shed 7 bases, J shed 9 bases, and the junction held 9 bases outside the gene matches. Germline V gives CDR1 LGHNT, CDR2 FRNRAP. The CDR3 spans 14 residues. The CDR3 spells CASVPDRVGSPLHF. For the CDR3, the DNA is TGTGCTAGTGTCCCCGACAGGGTGGGTTCACCCCTCCACTTT.

The rearrangement uses TRBV10-1 and TRBJ1-3, with D unresolved. V dropped 3 bases and J dropped 0 bases, with 6 bases sitting between them. Germline CDR1 WNHNN, CDR2 SYGVQD (reference sequence). The length of the CDR3 is 14 residues. As DNA, the CDR3 is TGCGCCAGCAGTGATCCCAACTCTGGAAACACCATATATTTT. Translating it yields CASSDPNSGNTIYF.

This rearrangement joins TRBV4-3 to TRBJ1-6; possibly TRBD1 for D (5 bases). The V end was cut by 3 bases, the J end by 10 bases, with 22 bases between. The CDR3 length is 17 residues. CDR1 LGHNA and CDR2 YSLEER come from the germline V gene. The CDR3 coding sequence is TGCGCCAGCAGCCAGGCAATCTGGGGAGGGGACCGGTCACCCCTCCACTTT. It yields the protein CASSQAIWGGDRSPLHF.

The chain couples TRBV18 to TRBJ2-2; maybe TRBD1 (6 bases). V lost 3 bases and J lost 6, with 11 bases in between. This CDR3 region has 14 residues. Germline loops: CDR1 KGHSH, CDR2 LQKENI. The CDR3 loop is CASSPPGDPGELFF. The CDR3 DNA is TGTGCCAGCTCACCCCCAGGGGACCCCGGGGAGCTGTTTTTT.

The chain couples TRBV6-5 to TRBJ1-1; D gene unclear. Germline values: CDR1 MNHEY, CDR2 SVGAGI. Deletions cut 6 bases from V and 5 bases from J, with 10 bases between. The CDR3 extends over 12 amino acids. This CDR3 reads CASSPVGTEAFF. For the CDR3, the DNA is TGTGCCAGCAGCCCGGTCGGGACTGAAGCTTTCTTT.

The chain has TRBV28 and TRBJ1-1; a possible D gene is TRBD1 (5 bases). V was pared by 1 base and J by 10 bases, with 19 bases between. The germline CDR1 and CDR2 sequences are MDHEN and SYDVKM. There are 15 residues in the CDR3. CDR3 DNA sequence: TGTGCCAGCAGTTTATTAATCGGGGACGGCCCTTTAGCTTTCTTT. It codes for CASSLLIGDGPLAFF.

This chain links TRBV2 with TRBJ2-1; perhaps TRBD2 as D (7 bases). Germline-derived CDR1 and CDR2 are SNHLY and FYNNEI. The CDR3 is 16 residues long. CDR3 DNA: TGTGTCACCCTTCCGACCGGGGGGCCGGAGTACAATGAGCAGTTCTTC. Encoded protein: CVTLPTGGPEYNEQFF.

The chain couples TRBV5-1 to TRBJ2-5; the D is unclear. The CDR3 is made up of 12 amino acids. The V gene lost 4 bases and the J gene lost 5 bases, with 9 bases spanning the gap. From germline, CDR1 is SGHRS and CDR2 YFSETQ. CDR3 amino acids: CASSGVGETQYF. The CDR3 DNA is TGCGCCAGCAGCGGGGTCGGGGAGACCCAGTACTTC.

The rearrangement joins TRBV4-3 to TRBJ1-1; no clear D. CDR1 is LGHNA, CDR2 YSLEER, per germline. Trimming took 0 bases from V and 3 from J, leaving 5 bases between them. This CDR3 has 13 amino acids. In nucleotides, the CDR3 is TGCGCCAGCAGCCAAGATAGGTACACTGAAGCTTTCTTT. This gives the protein CASSQDRYTEAFF.

Note on this clone: This same CDR3 is encoded by further DNA sequences in the sample. The chain combines TRBV18 with TRBJ1-1; D unresolved. Germline V gene lookup returns CDR1 KGHSH and CDR2 LQKENI. This CDR3 is built from 13 residues. V shed 6 bases and J shed 4 bases, with 12 bases lying between them. The CDR3 spells CASSPGQTTEAFF. The CDR3 DNA is TGTGCCAGCTCTCCCGGGCAGACCACTGAAGCTTTCTTT.

The gene calls are TRBV3-1 (or the pseudogene TRBV3-2) and TRBJ1-4; no reliable D call. From germline, CDR1 is LGHDT and CDR2 YNNKEL (reference sequence). The CDR3 is 13 amino acids. Trimming removed 0 bases at V and 8 bases at J, with 7 bases between. For the CDR3, the DNA is TGTGCCAGCAGCCAAGATCTGGGAGAAAAACTGTTTTTT. It encodes CASSQDLGEKLFF.

The chain carries TRBV14 and TRBJ2-7, with D unclear. The CDR3 has 17 residues. Germline V gene lookup returns CDR1 SGHDN and CDR2 FVKESK. Trimming shortened V by 2 bases and J by 5 bases, and 22 bases separated the two germline ends. The CDR3 loop is CASSQFSEGRAYNEQYF. In DNA, the CDR3 is TGTGCCAGCAGCCAATTCTCGGAAGGCCGTGCCTACAACGAGCAGTACTTC.

This clone was seen a handful of times. The V call is TRBV6-9, the J call TRBJ2-2; TRBD2 matches at 12 bases. CDR1 and CDR2 (germline): MNHGY, SVAAGI. The CDR3 is 18 residues long. The CDR3 DNA reads TGTGCACCTCAGTTAACCGGACTAGCGGGGCCTAACACCGGGGAGCTGTTTTTT. Protein sequence: CAPQLTGLAGPNTGELFF.

The chain couples TRBV5-1 to TRBJ2-1, with 11 bases identical to TRBD2. The CDR3 consists of 16 residues. The germline V gene has CDR1 SGHRS and CDR2 YFSETQ. The V and J ends lost 0 bases and 2 bases, in that order; junction bases with no gene match: 1. The CDR3 DNA reads TGCGCCAGCAGCTTGGATAGCGGGGGGGCCTACAATGAGCAGTTCTTC. It translates to CASSLDSGGAYNEQFF.

The gene calls are TRBV4-1 and TRBJ1-1; a weak D match, TRBD1 (6 bases). V was clipped by 0 bases and J by 0 bases, with 8 bases between them. The CDR3 runs to 15 residues. Germline lookup yields CDR1 MGHRA and CDR2 YSYEKL. This chain's CDR3 is CASSQDKGVNTEAFF. CDR3 DNA sequence: TGCGCCAGCAGCCAAGATAAGGGGGTGAACACTGAAGCTTTCTTT.

The chain uses TRBV28 and TRBJ2-3, with no clear D. The CDR3 spans 15 residues. Germline CDR1 is MDHEN and CDR2 is SYDVKM. Trimming pared 3 bases from V and 1 base from J, leaving 11 bases between. CDR3 sequence: CASSFVRLGTDTQYF. CDR3 in DNA: TGTGCCAGCAGTTTTGTTCGGTTGGGCACAGATACGCAGTATTTT.

This clone was seen only a few times. The chain joins TRBV25-1 to TRBJ2-1, with a possible D match to TRBD1 (6 bases). The CDR3 has 15 amino acids. CDR1 MGHDK and CDR2 SYGVNS come from the germline V gene. V dropped 6 bases and J dropped 3 bases, with 15 bases sitting between them. The CDR3 loop reads CASRARTDIYNEQFF. Here the CDR3 DNA reads TGTGCCAGCAGGGCCCGGACAGACATCTACAATGAGCAGTTCTTC.

The genes are TRBV6-5 and TRBJ1-2, with a weak D call TRBD1 (6 bases). Germline CDR1 reads MNHEY; CDR2 reads SVGAGI. V lost 7 bases and J 11 bases, leaving 20 bases between the germline ends. This CDR3 has 13 residues. CDR3 DNA: TGTGCCAGCAAACAAAGCGGGGGGCTGGGGTACACCTTC. It specifies CASKQSGGLGYTF.

The J gene is TRBJ1-5, the V gene TRBV6-5; D gene ambiguous. The V gene lost 6 bases and the J gene lost 2 bases, with 8 bases spanning the gap. Germline loops: CDR1 MNHEY, CDR2 SVGAGI. This CDR3 has 13 amino acids. In DNA form, the CDR3 reads TGTGCCAGCAGCCTCTTTGGCAATCAGCCCCAGCATTTT. It translates to CASSLFGNQPQHF.

The chain has TRBV2 and TRBJ2-3, with 10 bases fitting TRBD1. The CDR3 totals 14 residues. Trimming at V came to 11 bases and at J to 4 bases, leaving 9 bases not matched to a gene. Germline CDR1 SNHLY, CDR2 FYNNEI. The CDR3 coding sequence is TGTGCCGAGCAAACGACAGGGGGCGCAGATACGCAGTATTTT. Protein: CAEQTTGGADTQYF.